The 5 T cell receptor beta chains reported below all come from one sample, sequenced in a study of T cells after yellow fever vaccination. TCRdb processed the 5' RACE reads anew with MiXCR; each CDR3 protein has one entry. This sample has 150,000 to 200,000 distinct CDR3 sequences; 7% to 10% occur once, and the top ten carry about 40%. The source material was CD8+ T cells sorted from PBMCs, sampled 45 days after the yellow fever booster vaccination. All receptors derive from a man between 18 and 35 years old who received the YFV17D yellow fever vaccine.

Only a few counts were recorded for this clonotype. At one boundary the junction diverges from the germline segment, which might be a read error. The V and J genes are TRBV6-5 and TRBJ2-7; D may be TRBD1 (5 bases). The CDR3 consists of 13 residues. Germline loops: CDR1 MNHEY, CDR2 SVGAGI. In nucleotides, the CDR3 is TGTGCCAGCAGTTACTCGATCCAGGGCAGGCAATTCTTC. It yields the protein CASSYSIQGRQFF.

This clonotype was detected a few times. For the CDR3, the DNA is TGTGCCAGCAGCCGCGAAGCGGGGGGGGGCACTGAAGCTTTCTTT. The encoded protein is CASSREAGGGTEAFF. The chain employs TRBV14 and TRBJ1-1; D may be TRBD1 (5 bases). V was pared by 4 bases and J by 4 bases, with 16 bases between. The germline gives CDR1 SGHDN, CDR2 FVKESK. The CDR3 is 15 residues long.

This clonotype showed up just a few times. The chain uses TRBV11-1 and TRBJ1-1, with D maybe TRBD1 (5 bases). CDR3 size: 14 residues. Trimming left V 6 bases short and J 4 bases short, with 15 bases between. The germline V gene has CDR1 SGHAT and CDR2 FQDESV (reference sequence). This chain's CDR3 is CASRARGEVTEAFF. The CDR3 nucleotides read TGTGCCAGCAGGGCTCGAGGGGAGGTCACTGAAGCTTTCTTT.

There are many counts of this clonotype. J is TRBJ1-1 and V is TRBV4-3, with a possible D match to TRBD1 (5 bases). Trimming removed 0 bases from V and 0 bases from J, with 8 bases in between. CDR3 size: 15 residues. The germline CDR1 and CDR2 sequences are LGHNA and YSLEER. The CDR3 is CASSQDSGVNTEAFF. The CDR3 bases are TGCGCCAGCAGCCAAGATTCGGGGGTGAACACTGAAGCTTTCTTT.

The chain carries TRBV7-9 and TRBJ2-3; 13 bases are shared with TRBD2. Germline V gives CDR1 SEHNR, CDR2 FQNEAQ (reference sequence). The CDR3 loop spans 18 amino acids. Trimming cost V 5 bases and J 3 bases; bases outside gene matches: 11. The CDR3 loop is CASSPTSGGAPGTDTQYF. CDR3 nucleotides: TGTGCCAGCAGCCCAACTAGCGGGGGGGCCCCGGGAACAGATACGCAGTATTTT.